These 31 T cell receptor beta chains were sequenced from one sample in a study of T cell changes during pregnancy in multiple sclerosis. Here immunoSEQ multiplex PCR was the method, and the copy in TCRdb shows in-frame clones only, minus some. The profile shows around 80,000 clones, about 93% of them singletons. The sequenced sample was peripheral blood, obtained in the second trimester of pregnancy. These TCRs come from a female donor in good health, enrolled as a control in a pregnancy study.

The J gene is TRBJ2-7, the V gene TRBV28; 9 nucleotides align to TRBD2. The CDR3 extends over 15 amino acids. The V and J ends lost 5 bases and 2 bases, in that order; junction bases with no gene match: 7. Germline V gives CDR1 MDHEN, CDR2 SYDVKM. The CDR3 nucleotides are TGTGCCAGCAGTCCTGCGGGAGGGGGGGCCTACGAGCAGTACTTC. This translates into CASSPAGGGAYEQYF.

The V and J genes are TRBV4-1 and TRBJ1-1, with D unresolved. The length of the CDR3 is 14 residues. The V end was cut by 4 bases, the J end by 1 base, with 10 bases between. CDR1 and CDR2 from the germline V gene are MGHRA and YSYEKL. In DNA, the CDR3 is TGCGCCAGCAGCCTTGAGGGCCCGAACACTGAAGCTTTCTTT. Translating it yields CASSLEGPNTEAFF.

The chain employs TRBV27 and TRBJ2-2, with D uncertain. This CDR3 has 14 residues. The V end lost 6 bases, the J end lost 1 base, and 9 bases lay between the germline ends. Germline assignment: CDR1 MNHEY and CDR2 SMNVEV (reference sequence). CDR3 sequence reads: CASRSDLNTGELFF. Here the CDR3 DNA reads TGTGCCAGCAGATCCGACTTGAACACCGGGGAGCTGTTTTTT.

The rearrangement uses TRBV5-5 and TRBJ1-5; 10 nucleotides align to TRBD1. Germline loops: CDR1 SGHKS, CDR2 YYEKEE (reference sequence). CDR3 length equals 17 residues. Trimming took 4 bases from V and 5 from J; bases not matched to a gene: 12. The CDR3 sequence: CASSHGTGAVGDQPQHF. The CDR3 coding sequence is TGTGCCAGCAGCCACGGGACAGGGGCGGTAGGCGATCAGCCCCAGCATTTT.

This chain connects TRBV7-8 to TRBJ2-5, with no clear D. This CDR3 is 12 amino acids long. V was cut by 4 bases and J by 4 bases, with 7 bases left in between. Per germline, CDR1 SGHVS and CDR2 FQNEAQ. The CDR3 coding sequence is TGTGCCAGCAGCTCAGAAGTAGAGACCCAGTACTTC. Translating it yields CASSSEVETQYF.

J is TRBJ2-2 and V is TRBV14, with D maybe TRBD1 (5 bases). Trimming cost V 2 bases and J 6 bases, with 10 bases left between them. CDR3 length: 14 residues. In germline, CDR1 is SGHDN, CDR2 FVKESK. The CDR3 spells CASSQRGSSGELFF. The CDR3 region has the DNA TGTGCCAGCAGCCAAAGGGGCTCTTCCGGGGAGCTGTTTTTT.

This chain connects TRBV5-1 to TRBJ2-5; TRBD1 agrees at 7 bases. With the DNA end fitting TRBJ2-7 better, the J assignment may be wrong. Germline V CDR1 and CDR2: SGHRS, YFSETQ. This CDR3 is built from 15 residues. In DNA, the CDR3 is TGCGCCAGCAGCTTCGACAGGGTGGGCTCCTACGAGCAGTACTTC. Translating it yields CASSFDRVGSYEQYF.

The V gene is TRBV29-1, the J gene TRBJ2-3; TRBD2 agrees at 10 bases. The CDR3 runs to 15 residues. Germline assignment: CDR1 SQVTM and CDR2 ANQGSEA. V dropped 2 bases and J dropped 2; count of bases not matched to a gene: 4. CDR3 sequence: CSVEWLAGDTDTQYF. The CDR3 region has the DNA TGCAGCGTTGAATGGCTAGCGGGAGACACAGATACGCAGTATTTT.

The chain recombines TRBV27 with TRBJ2-1, with TRBD2 matching over 11 bases. Germline V gene sequence: CDR1 MNHEY, CDR2 SMNVEV (reference sequence). V gave up 10 bases and J gave up 4 bases; unmatched junction bases: 6. CDR3 length: 14 amino acids. The CDR3 loop reads CATATSGVYNEQFF. The CDR3 nucleotides read TGTGCCACCGCGACTAGCGGGGTGTACAATGAGCAGTTCTTC.

This clone showed up just once. This chain's CDR3 is CASSLSPSAATEAFF. Here the CDR3 DNA reads TGTGCCAGCAGCCTCAGCCCCAGCGCTGCCACTGAAGCTTTCTTT. The chain joins TRBV7-6 to TRBJ1-1, with D unresolved. Germline values: CDR1 SGHVS, CDR2 FNYEAQ. V was shortened by 5 bases and J by 4 bases, with 17 bases between the two germline ends. This CDR3 contains 15 residues. Complete variable domain (other parts from reference TRBV7-6 and TRBJ1-1): GAGVSQSPRYKVTKRGQDVALRCDPISGHVSLYWYRQALGQGPEFLTYFNYEAQQDKSGLPNDRFSAERPEGSISTLTIQRTEQRDSAMYRCASSLSPSAATEAFFGQGTRLTVV.

The chain combines TRBV2 with TRBJ2-1; 9 bases agree with TRBD2. Germline V gene lookup returns CDR1 SNHLY and CDR2 FYNNEI. Unmatched junction bases numbered 10, after V lost 6 bases and J lost 4 bases. This CDR3 is built from 16 residues. CDR3: CASSNPTSGTYNEQFF. CDR3 sequence (DNA): TGTGCCAGCAGCAACCCGACTAGCGGAACATACAATGAGCAGTTCTTC.

The CDR3 reads CASSLGVGKLFF. CDR3 sequence (DNA): TGTGCCAGCAGCTTGGGAGTTGGAAAACTGTTTTTT. The chain employs TRBV5-6 and TRBJ1-4; D gene unclear. The CDR3 has 12 amino acids. V was cut by 0 bases and J by 10 bases, with 7 bases left in between. Germline V gene data show CDR1 as SGHDT and CDR2 as YYEEEE.

This rearrangement joins TRBV27 to TRBJ2-7; maybe TRBD2 (6 bases). This CDR3 is built from 16 residues. Germline V gene data show CDR1 as MNHEY and CDR2 as SMNVEV (reference sequence). With 9 bases removed from V and 0 bases from J, the gap between germline ends came to 21 bases. The CDR3 spells CARYSDGGEHSYEQYF. Written as DNA, the CDR3 is TGTGCCAGATACAGCGATGGCGGGGAACACTCCTACGAGCAGTACTTC.

This chain joins TRBV6-6 and TRBJ2-7, with D unclear. From germline, CDR1 is MNHNY and CDR2 SVGAGI (reference sequence). V lost 0 bases and J lost 4, with 7 bases in between. The CDR3 spans 13 residues. CDR3 sequence: CASSYSAVYEQYF. CDR3 bases: TGTGCCAGCAGTTACTCGGCTGTTTACGAGCAGTACTTC.

The chain is built from TRBV7-8 and TRBJ2-3; 10 nucleotides match TRBD2. Germline V gene data show CDR1 as SGHVS and CDR2 as FQNEAQ. The CDR3 is 17 residues long. The V and J ends lost 5 bases and 1 base, in that order; junction bases with no gene match: 9. CDR3 DNA sequence: TGTGCCAGCAGCATGAGGACTAGCGGAGGAGGCACAGATACGCAGTATTTT. Protein product: CASSMRTSGGGTDTQYF.

The rearrangement links TRBV19 to TRBJ2-5; TRBD1 matches 9 bases. V was clipped by 10 bases and J by 2 bases; unmatched bases: 8. The CDR3 is 14 residues long. The germline gives CDR1 LNHDA, CDR2 SQIVND (reference sequence). Here the CDR3 reads CAIKPGQGQETQYF. In nucleotides, the CDR3 is TGTGCCATAAAACCGGGACAGGGACAAGAGACCCAGTACTTC.

This clone has only one observation. J is TRBJ1-5 and V is TRBV28; D remains unclear. V was cut by 11 bases and J by 1 base, with 18 bases left in between. The germline gives CDR1 MDHEN, CDR2 SYDVKM. The CDR3 extends over 15 amino acids. The DNA of the CDR3 is TGTGCCGGAACTAGTAGGGCTGGGAGCAATCAGCCCCAGCATTTT. Encoded protein: CAGTSRAGSNQPQHF.

V and J are TRBV7-9 and TRBJ2-1; tentative D call: TRBD2 (6 bases). The germline CDR1 and CDR2 sequences are SEHNR and FQNEAQ (reference sequence). The CDR3 loop spans 15 amino acids. V lost 5 bases and J lost 9, with 20 bases in between. The CDR3 protein is CASSLPATSLAEQFF. CDR3 nucleotides: TGTGCCAGCAGCCTACCGGCGACTAGTTTGGCTGAGCAGTTCTTC.

This clone was observed a single time. The gene calls are TRBV19 and TRBJ2-7, with 7 bases identical to TRBD2. The CDR3 covers 14 residues. After removal of 3 bases from V and 5 bases from J, the junction contained 7 bases not matched to a gene. Germline V CDR1 and CDR2: LNHDA, SQIVND (reference sequence). The CDR3 DNA sequence: TGTGCCAGTAGTATTGACCAGCGGGGAAACGAGCAGTACTTC. This translates into CASSIDQRGNEQYF. Full variable domain (missing parts from reference TRBV19 and TRBJ2-7): DGGITQSPKYLFRKEGQNVTLSCEQNLNHDAMYWYRQDPGQGLRLIYYSQIVNDFQKGDIAEGYSVSREKKESFPLTVTSAQKNPTAFYLCASSIDQRGNEQYFGPGTRLTVT.

The chain combines TRBV5-1 with TRBJ2-1, with 11 bases that match TRBD2. After removal of 4 bases from V and 3 bases from J, the junction contained 3 bases not matched to a gene. This CDR3 comprises 15 residues. The V gene's germline CDR1 is SGHRS and CDR2 YFSETQ. The CDR3 protein is CASSPGLAVYNEQFF. In DNA, the CDR3 is TGCGCCAGCAGCCCGGGACTAGCGGTCTACAATGAGCAGTTCTTC.

The chain employs TRBV5-8 and TRBJ1-5, with no clear D. Germline CDR1 is SGHTS and CDR2 is YDEGEE. This CDR3 region has 17 residues. The germline V and J ends were trimmed by 0 bases and 3 bases, with 16 bases remaining between them. CDR3 nucleotides: TGTGCCAGCAGCTTGGATAGTTCACGAACCGTCAATCAGCCCCAGCATTTT. It translates to CASSLDSSRTVNQPQHF.

V is TRBV29-1 and J is TRBJ2-1; TRBD1 is a possible D gene (5 bases). Germline V CDR1 and CDR2: SQVTM, ANQGSEA. The CDR3 contains 14 residues. V gave up 1 base and J gave up 6 bases, with 13 bases separating them. The CDR3 reads CSVEGQPFVNEQFF. CDR3 nucleotide sequence: TGCAGCGTTGAAGGACAGCCCTTTGTCAATGAGCAGTTCTTC.

The rearrangement joins TRBV28 to TRBJ2-7; D is possibly TRBD2 (6 bases). V shed 5 bases and J shed 2 bases, with 13 bases lying between them. Germline lookup yields CDR1 MDHEN and CDR2 SYDVKM. CDR3 length: 14 residues. The DNA for the CDR3 is TGTGCCAGCAGTCTTGGCGGGGTAACCTACGAGCAGTACTTC. This encodes CASSLGGVTYEQYF.

In DNA form, the CDR3 reads TGTGCCAGCAGTGAGAGGATAAAGTCGAGCAATCAGCCCCAGCATTTT. This encodes CASSERIKSSNQPQHF. The rearrangement joins TRBV27 to TRBJ1-5; no clear D gene. The CDR3 spans 16 residues. V lost 5 bases and J 1 base, leaving 15 bases between the germline ends. Germline CDR1 is MNHEY and CDR2 is SMNVEV (reference sequence).

This chain uses TRBV19 with TRBJ1-1; TRBD1 might be the D (5 bases). The germline V gene has CDR1 LNHDA and CDR2 SQIVND (reference sequence). The germline V and J ends were trimmed by 0 bases and 6 bases, with 17 bases remaining between them. The CDR3 loop spans 16 amino acids. CDR3 protein: CASSIDPRARGAEAFF. The CDR3 nucleotides are TGTGCCAGTAGTATAGATCCAAGGGCGCGGGGCGCTGAAGCTTTCTTT.

The chain has TRBV5-1 and TRBJ2-1; TRBD1 matches 10 bases. The length of the CDR3 is 16 residues. The junction had 12 bases not matched to a gene; V was cut back by 2 bases and J by 10 bases. Germline V gene sequence: CDR1 SGHRS, CDR2 YFSETQ. The CDR3: CASSLDRDRGPREQFF. As DNA, the CDR3 is TGCGCCAGCAGCTTAGACCGGGACAGGGGTCCTCGGGAGCAGTTCTTC.

This chain connects TRBV19 to TRBJ2-7; TRBD2 agrees at 11 bases. Trimming removed 1 base from V and 0 bases from J; junction bases left unmatched: 2. Germline values: CDR1 LNHDA, CDR2 SQIVND (reference sequence). The CDR3 spans 16 residues. DNA for the CDR3: TGTGCCAGTAGTATAGCCGGGACTAGCGGCTCCTACGAGCAGTACTTC. Its translation: CASSIAGTSGSYEQYF.

The CDR3 loop is CASGQGTRYEQYF. The CDR3 coding sequence is TGTGCCAGCGGACAGGGTACGAGATACGAGCAGTACTTC. V is TRBV28 and J is TRBJ2-7, with TRBD1 identical over 8 bases. In germline, CDR1 is MDHEN, CDR2 SYDVKM. Trimming cost V 8 bases and J 4 bases; bases outside gene matches: 7. The CDR3 is 13 amino acids. Filled out from reference TRBV28 and TRBJ2-7, the complete variable domain reads DVKVTQSSRYLVKRTGEKVFLECVQDMDHENMFWYRQDPGLGLRLIYFSYDVKMKEKGDIPEGYSVSREKKERFSLILESASTNQTSMYLCASGQGTRYEQYFGPGTRLTVT.

The rearrangement links TRBV28 to TRBJ2-7; 9 bases fit TRBD1. CDR3 length: 15 residues. V trimming: 6 bases; J trimming: 0 bases; junction bases outside the gene matches: 6. Per the germline V gene, CDR1 is MDHEN and CDR2 is SYDVKM. In DNA, the CDR3 is TGTGCCAGCAGGACAGGGGGAGCGGACTCCTACGAGCAGTACTTC. Protein product: CASRTGGADSYEQYF.

This chain links TRBV12-5 with TRBJ2-5; 7 bases agree with TRBD2. This CDR3 is 13 amino acids long. Germline CDR1 is LGHNT and CDR2 is FRNRAP. V lost 2 bases, J lost 5 bases, and 2 bases stayed unmatched. The chain's CDR3 is CASGLSGEETQYF. The CDR3 nucleotides are TGTGCTAGTGGTTTGAGCGGGGAGGAGACCCAGTACTTC.

The CDR3 bases are TGTGCCAGCAGCACTTACTACGAGCAGTACTTC. Its protein product is CASSTYYEQYF. V is TRBV5-6 and J is TRBJ2-7; no firm D call. The germline gives CDR1 SGHDT, CDR2 YYEEEE. Trimming removed 4 bases at V and 3 bases at J, with 5 bases between. The CDR3 is made up of 11 amino acids.